One T cell receptor (beta chain) is described in this entry. Antigen specificity is unknown. The data originate from a study of a mutant IDH1 vaccine in newly diagnosed glioma. Across the study: Investigators started vaccination 4-6 weeks after radiotherapy alone, or with temozolomide cycles. Standard pretreatment was either radiotherapy, temozolomide, or, for most, radiochemotherapy with temozolomide.

Trimming left V 5 bases short and J 5 bases short, with 15 bases between. Germline V CDR1 and CDR2: SGHAT, FQNNGV. The CDR3 spans 14 residues. Libraries were prepared by immunoSEQ multiplex PCR; TCRdb keeps only in-frame clonotypes and omits some of them. The sample lists around 40,000 clones, roughly 84% occurring once. Time point of the sample: week 11, during vaccination. Vaccinated patients received 300 ug of mutant IDH1 20-mer peptide per dose, with topical imiquimod. Study results and caveats: Shifts in the top peripheral T cell clonotypes seemed unrelated to pseudoprogression.

The receptor was isolated from a man aged 35 to 55 with glioma. This specimen was PBMCs, taken from a glioma patient whose treatment included an IDH1 peptide vaccine. This chain uses TRBV11-2 with TRBJ1-2; D uncertain. CDR3 amino acids: CASSIAGSGYGYTF. In DNA, the CDR3 is TGTGCCAGCAGCATAGCAGGCTCCGGGTATGGCTACACCTTC.